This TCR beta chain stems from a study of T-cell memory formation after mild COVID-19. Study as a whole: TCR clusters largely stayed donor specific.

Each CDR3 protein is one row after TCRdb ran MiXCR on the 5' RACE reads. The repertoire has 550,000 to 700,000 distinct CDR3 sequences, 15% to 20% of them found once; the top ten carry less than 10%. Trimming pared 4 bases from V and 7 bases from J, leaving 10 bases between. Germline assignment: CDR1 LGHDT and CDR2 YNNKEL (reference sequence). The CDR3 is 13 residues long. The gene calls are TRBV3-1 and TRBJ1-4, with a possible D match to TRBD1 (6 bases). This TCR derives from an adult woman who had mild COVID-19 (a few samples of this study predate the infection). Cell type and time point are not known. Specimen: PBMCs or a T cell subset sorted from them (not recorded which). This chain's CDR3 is CASSRRGGEKLFF. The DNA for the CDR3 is TGTGCCAGCAGCCGCAGGGGCGGTGAAAAACTGTTTTTT.